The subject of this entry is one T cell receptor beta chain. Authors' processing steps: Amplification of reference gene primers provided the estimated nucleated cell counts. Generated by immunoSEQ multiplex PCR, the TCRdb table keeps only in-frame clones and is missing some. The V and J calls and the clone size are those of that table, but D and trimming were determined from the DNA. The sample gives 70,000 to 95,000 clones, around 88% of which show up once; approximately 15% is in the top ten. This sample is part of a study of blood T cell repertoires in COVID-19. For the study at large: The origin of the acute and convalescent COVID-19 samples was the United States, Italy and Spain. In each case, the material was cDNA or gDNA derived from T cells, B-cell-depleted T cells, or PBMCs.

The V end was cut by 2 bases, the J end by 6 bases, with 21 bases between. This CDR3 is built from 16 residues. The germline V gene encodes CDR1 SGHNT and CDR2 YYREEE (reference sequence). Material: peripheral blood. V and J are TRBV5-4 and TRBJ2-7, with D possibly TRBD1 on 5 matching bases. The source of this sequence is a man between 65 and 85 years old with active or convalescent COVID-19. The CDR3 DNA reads TGTGCCAGCAGCTTAAGATTAACAGGCCCTTCAGGCGAGCAGTACTTC. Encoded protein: CASSLRLTGPSGEQYF.